These 10 T cell receptor beta chains originate from one sample sequenced in a study of shared clonotypes between healthy human individuals. Libraries were prepared by immunoSEQ multiplex PCR; TCRdb keeps only in-frame clonotypes and omits some of them. The sample carries approximately 100,000 clones, approximately 65% recorded once. The sample was memory CD8+ T cells sorted from blood. Subset specified: CD45RO+ cells pooled with CCR7-negative TemRA cells. Receptor source: a young woman in good health.

This sequence joins TRBV2 and TRBJ2-7, with 7 positions matching TRBD1. The junction had 6 bases not matched to a gene; V was cut back by 11 bases and J by 2 bases. CDR1 and CDR2 (germline): SNHLY, FYNNEI. This CDR3 contains 12 residues. CDR3 region: CAGRDSTYEQYF. The DNA of the CDR3 is TGTGCCGGCCGGGACAGCACCTACGAGCAGTACTTC.

The table lists this clone with many counts. The chain carries TRBV11-2 and TRBJ2-2, with 7 positions matching TRBD2. The CDR3 length is 15 residues. Germline V CDR1 and CDR2: SGHAT, FQNNGV. V lost 4 bases to trimming and J lost 4 bases; unmatched junction nucleotides: 6. The CDR3 nucleotides are TGTGCCAGCAGCTCGTCCGGGACTACCACCGGGGAGCTGTTTTTT. Protein: CASSSSGTTTGELFF. The variable domain in full, with the rest retrieved from reference TRBV11-2 and TRBJ2-2, is EAGVAQSPRYKIIEKRQSVAFWCNPISGHATLYWYQQILGQGPKLLIQFQNNGVVDDSQLPKDRFSAERLKGVDSTLKIQPAKLEDSAVYLCASSSSGTTTGELFFGEGSRLTVL.

This clone was detected only a few times. The chain combines TRBV29-1 with TRBJ1-1; maybe TRBD1 (6 bases). V shed 0 bases and J shed 6 bases, with 14 bases lying between them. The CDR3 has 14 residues. The V gene's germline CDR1 is SQVTM and CDR2 ANQGSEA. As DNA, the CDR3 is TGCAGCGTTGAAGATCCGGACAGATTGGCTGAAGCTTTCTTT. Translated: CSVEDPDRLAEAFF.

This chain joins TRBV10-3 and TRBJ1-5, with 10 bases that match TRBD1. The V gene end was trimmed by 4 bases and the J gene end by 8 bases; junction bases not matched to a gene: 5. Per germline, CDR1 ENHRY and CDR2 SYGVKD. CDR3 length: 14 amino acids. The CDR3 DNA reads as TGTGCCATCAGTGGGGGACAGGGGAGCGAGCCCCAGCATTTT. This gives the protein CAISGGQGSEPQHF.

V is TRBV28 and J is TRBJ2-1; D is possibly TRBD2 (5 bases). V lost 7 bases and J lost 10, with 11 bases in between. Germline V gene lookup returns CDR1 MDHEN and CDR2 SYDVKM. This CDR3 is built from 11 residues. CDR3 DNA: TGTGCCAGCACCGGAGGACCCGAGCAGTTCTTC. This translates into CASTGGPEQFF. Using reference TRBV28 and TRBJ2-1 for the parts outside the CDR3, the full variable domain is DVKVTQSSRYLVKRTGEKVFLECVQDMDHENMFWYRQDPGLGLRLIYFSYDVKMKEKGDIPEGYSVSREKKERFSLILESASTNQTSMYLCASTGGPEQFFGPGTRLTVL.

V and J are TRBV29-1 and TRBJ2-7; possible D gene TRBD2, 5 bases. Trimming shortened V by 1 base and J by 4 bases, and 11 bases separated the two germline ends. The CDR3 is 13 amino acids. Germline lookup yields CDR1 SQVTM and CDR2 ANQGSEA. CDR3 DNA sequence: TGCAGCGTTGAAGGAGGGAGAGGGTACGAGCAGTACTTC. Residues: CSVEGGRGYEQYF.

The chain combines TRBV30 with TRBJ2-2, with 8 bases that match TRBD1. The CDR3 is made up of 17 amino acids. The V and J ends lost 3 bases and 6 bases, in that order; junction bases with no gene match: 15. In germline, CDR1 is GTSNPN, CDR2 SVGIG (reference sequence). Here the CDR3 DNA reads TGTGCCTGGAGCCCAGGCTCAGGGGGCCCTGACGCCGGGGAGCTGTTTTTT. It codes for CAWSPGSGGPDAGELFF.

This clone was observed a single time. The chain carries TRBV11-2 and TRBJ2-5; 8 bases fit TRBD1. Unmatched junction bases numbered 13, after V lost 5 bases and J lost 5 bases. Germline V CDR1 and CDR2: SGHAT, FQNNGV. The CDR3 totals 16 residues. CDR3 nucleotide sequence: TGTGCCAGCAGCAAAGATGAAGACAGGGGTTTGGAGACCCAGTACTTC. This sequence encodes CASSKDEDRGLETQYF.

This clone was recorded once. The chain links TRBV27 to TRBJ2-7; a possible D gene is TRBD2 (6 bases). This CDR3 contains 16 residues. V lost 6 bases and J lost 4, with 22 bases in between. The germline CDR1 and CDR2 sequences are MNHEY and SMNVEV (reference sequence). In nucleotides, the CDR3 is TGTGCCAGCAGATCCCATTGGAATCGAGGACTATACGAGCAGTACTTC. It is translated as CASRSHWNRGLYEQYF.

This clone appeared a single time. This chain connects TRBV2 to TRBJ2-7; D call uncertain. The CDR3 sequence is 12 residues long. Looked up from germline, CDR1 is SNHLY and CDR2 is FYNNEI. V shed 5 bases and J shed 3 bases, with 8 bases lying between them. CDR3 sequence: CASSLTFYEQYF. The CDR3 nucleotides read TGTGCCAGCAGTTTAACTTTCTACGAGCAGTACTTC.